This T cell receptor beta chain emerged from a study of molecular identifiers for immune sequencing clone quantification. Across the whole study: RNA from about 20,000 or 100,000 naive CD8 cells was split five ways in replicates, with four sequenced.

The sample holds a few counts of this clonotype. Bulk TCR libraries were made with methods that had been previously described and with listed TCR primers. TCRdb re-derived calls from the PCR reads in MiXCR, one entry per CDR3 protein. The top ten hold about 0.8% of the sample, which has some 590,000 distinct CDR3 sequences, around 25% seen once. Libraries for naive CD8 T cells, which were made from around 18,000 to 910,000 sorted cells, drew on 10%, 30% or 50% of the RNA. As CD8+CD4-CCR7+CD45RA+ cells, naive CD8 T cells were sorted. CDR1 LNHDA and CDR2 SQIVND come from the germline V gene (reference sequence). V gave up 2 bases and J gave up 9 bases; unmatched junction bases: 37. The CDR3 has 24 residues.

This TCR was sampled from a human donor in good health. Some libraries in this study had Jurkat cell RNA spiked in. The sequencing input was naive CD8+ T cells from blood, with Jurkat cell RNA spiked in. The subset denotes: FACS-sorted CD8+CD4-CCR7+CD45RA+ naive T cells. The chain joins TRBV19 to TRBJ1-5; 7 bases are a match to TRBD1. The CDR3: CASSILWPGQSYLNRAYNMRPQHF. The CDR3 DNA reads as TGTGCCAGTAGTATACTCTGGCCGGGACAGTCTTATCTAAACAGAGCTTACAATATGCGGCCCCAGCATTTT.